A selection of T cell receptor beta chains follows, all from one sample in a study of technical replicates of blood from a few donors. Sequenced by immunoSEQ multiplex PCR; TCRdb stores in-frame clones only, minus some. The sample has more than 45,000 clones, about nine tenths seen once. Sample: PBMCs. All receptors come from a human donor in good health. Some clones in this sample may be carry-over from other donors' samples. Each CDR3 is given with its conserved first and last residue. The order of the fields is J gene, V gene, clone size, D gene, CDR3 DNA, CDR3 protein. D genes are given only for firm matches. Some rows mark clone size as missing; the rest say once, few, many or name a class of expanded clone.

>TRBJ2-1|TRBV4-3|.|.
TGCGCCAGCAGCCAAGGCACGGCTAGATACAATGAGCAGTTCTTC
CASSQGTARYNEQFF
>TRBJ2-7|TRBV7-2|.|.
TGTGCCAGCAGCTTAGTAGGCACAGGGTATTACGAGCAGTACTTC
CASSLVGTGYYEQYF
>TRBJ1-2|TRBV19|.|.
TGTGCCAGTAGTATTACACAGGCATCATCTAACTATGGCTACACCTTC
CASSITQASSNYGYTF
>TRBJ2-2|TRBV19|.|TRBD2
TGTGCCTCCACGCCCGGGAGGCTGAGGACCGGGGAGCTGTTTTTT
CASTPGRLRTGELFF
>TRBJ2-1|TRBV10-3|.|TRBD2
TGTGCCATCAGTGATGAGCGGGGGGGCTCGGGGAATGAGCAGTTCTTC
CAISDERGGSGNEQFF
>TRBJ2-7|TRBV6-6|.|.
TGTGCCAGCAGTTACTCACCTCTAGCGCCGACCTACGAGCAGTACTTC
CASSYSPLAPTYEQYF
>TRBJ2-7|TRBV7-2|.|TRBD1
TGTGCCAGCAGCTCAAACAGGGGGTTGTTCTACGAGCAGTACTTC
CASSSNRGLFYEQYF
>TRBJ2-1|TRBV6-1|once|TRBD1
TGTGCCAGCAGTGAAGCCAGGGGGCAAGTCAATGAGCAGTTCTTC
CASSEARGQVNEQFF
>TRBJ1-5|TRBV10-3|.|TRBD1
TGTGCCATTGGACAGGGGCTTAATCAGCCCCAGCATTTT
CAIGQGLNQPQHF
>TRBJ2-5|TRBV5-4|.|TRBD2
TGTGCCAGCAGCTCTTCGGGACTAGCTAAACAAGAGACCCAGTACTTC
CASSSSGLAKQETQYF
>TRBJ1-6|TRBV4-2|.|TRBD1
TGTGCCAGCAGCCCGATCGACAGGGGGCAAAATTCACCCCTCCACTTT
CASSPIDRGQNSPLHF
>TRBJ1-6|TRBV6-5|.|.
TGTGCCAGCAGTTACTCTCGAGGCAGTAATTCACCCCTCCACTTT
CASSYSRGSNSPLHF
>TRBJ2-7|TRBV2|.|TRBD2
TGTGCCAGCAGTGTGGGGAGGGGAGAGTACGAGCAGTACTTC
CASSVGRGEYEQYF
>TRBJ2-1|TRBV30|.|TRBD2
TGTGCCTGGAGTGTACGGCTAGCGGAGGGCCATGAGCAGTTCTTC
CAWSVRLAEGHEQFF
>TRBJ1-6|TRBV25-1|.|.
TGTGCCAGCAGTGAATCCGGGTCTTGGAATTCACCCCTCCACTTT
CASSESGSWNSPLHF
>TRBJ1-2|TRBV4-3|.|TRBD1
TGCGCCAGCAGCCAGGAGACAGGGACTAACTATGGCTACACCTTC
CASSQETGTNYGYTF
>TRBJ2-1|TRBV7-9|.|TRBD2
TGTGCCAGCCTTTTAGCGGGGGGAACCAATGAGCAGTTCTTC
CASLLAGGTNEQFF
>TRBJ1-1|TRBV6-5|.|TRBD1
TGTGCCAGCAGTAACAACAGGGGGCTGAACACTGAAGCTTTCTTT
CASSNNRGLNTEAFF
>TRBJ2-5|TRBV2|.|TRBD2
TGTGCCAGCAGCTTAGGGACTAGCGGGAGGGTTGTGACCCAGTACTTC
CASSLGTSGRVVTQYF